The next 26 T cell receptor beta chains were all read from a single sample in a study of T cell changes during pregnancy in multiple sclerosis. Produced via immunoSEQ multiplex PCR; TCRdb's table is partial and in-frame only. The table includes tens of thousands of clones, about 93% detected once. This material consisted of CD8+ T cells from peripheral blood mononuclear cells, taken in the third trimester of pregnancy. The source is a female donor with multiple sclerosis, enrolled in a pregnancy study.

V and J are TRBV5-5 and TRBJ2-7; D is unclear. The CDR3 runs to 11 residues. Looked up from germline, CDR1 is SGHKS and CDR2 is YYEKEE (reference sequence). V lost 6 bases to trimming and J lost 4 bases, with 8 bases between them. The CDR3 protein is CASTLTYEQYF. DNA for the CDR3: TGTGCCAGCACCCTGACATACGAGCAGTACTTC.

V and J are TRBV5-4 and TRBJ2-3; D unclear. V was trimmed by 4 bases and J by 2 bases, leaving 2 bases between them. The CDR3 sequence is 11 residues long. The germline V gene encodes CDR1 SGHNT and CDR2 YYREEE (reference sequence). This CDR3 is CASSHTDTQYF. The CDR3 nucleotides are TGTGCCAGCAGCCACACAGATACGCAGTATTTT. Drawing the rest from reference TRBV5-4 and TRBJ2-3, the complete variable domain is ETGVTQSPTHLIKTRGQQVTLRCSSQSGHNTVSWYQQALGQGPQFIFQYYREEENGRGNFPPRFSGLQFPNYSSELNVNALELDDSALYLCASSHTDTQYFGPGTRLTVL.

CDR3 sequence (DNA): TGTGCCAGCAGCTTAGCGACAGGGTCTCACAATGAGCAGTTCTTC. Its translation: CASSLATGSHNEQFF. V usage is TRBV7-8 and J usage is TRBJ2-1; 7 bases agree with TRBD1. The ends lost 0 bases at V and 5 bases at J; junction bases unmatched: 4. Germline loops: CDR1 SGHVS, CDR2 FQNEAQ. The CDR3 covers 15 residues.

V is TRBV15 and J is TRBJ2-1, with D perhaps matching TRBD1 (5 bases). CDR1 is LNHNV, CDR2 YYDKDF, per germline (reference sequence). CDR3 length: 13 residues. Trimming left V 4 bases short and J 5 bases short, with 9 bases between. In nucleotides, the CDR3 is TGTGCCACCAGCAAAACAGGAGACAATGAGCAGTTCTTC. This sequence encodes CATSKTGDNEQFF.

The rearrangement links TRBV7-9 to TRBJ2-5; D ambiguous. V lost 1 base, J lost 2 bases, and 8 bases lay in between. Germline V gene data show CDR1 as SEHNR and CDR2 as FQNEAQ (reference sequence). CDR3 length: 14 residues. As DNA, the CDR3 is TGTGCCAGCAGCTTAGGTGGCAGACAAGAGACCCAGTACTTC. This gives the protein CASSLGGRQETQYF.

The chain has TRBV27 and TRBJ2-5; the match to TRBD2 covers 10 bases. Germline-derived CDR1 and CDR2 are MNHEY and SMNVEV (reference sequence). This CDR3 region has 19 residues. The ends lost 2 bases at V and 5 bases at J; junction bases unmatched: 17. CDR3 in amino acids: CASSLKRGGRRGLWETQYF. The CDR3 DNA reads TGTGCCAGCAGTTTAAAGCGGGGGGGCAGAAGGGGGTTATGGGAGACCCAGTACTTC.

The rearrangement links TRBV5-5 to TRBJ2-5; D is uncertain. Germline CDR1 reads SGHKS; CDR2 reads YYEKEE (reference sequence). The CDR3 extends over 12 amino acids. Trimming pared 3 bases from V and 1 base from J, leaving 4 bases between. The chain's CDR3 is CASSSFQETQYF. The CDR3 DNA reads TGTGCCAGCAGCTCTTTCCAAGAGACCCAGTACTTC.

The genes are TRBV28 and TRBJ2-6, with TRBD1 matching over 10 bases. Germline-derived CDR1 and CDR2 are MDHEN and SYDVKM. This CDR3 region has 18 residues. V shed 6 bases, J shed 0 bases, and the junction held 8 bases outside the gene matches. Here the CDR3 reads CASSQGDRGPSGANVLTF. The CDR3 region has the DNA TGTGCCAGCAGCCAGGGGGACAGGGGTCCCTCTGGGGCCAACGTCCTGACTTTC.

This rearrangement joins TRBV7-3 to TRBJ2-4; 8 bases align to TRBD2. The trim removed 2 bases at V and 11 bases at J, leaving 11 bases unmatched. CDR3 length: 15 amino acids. Germline V gene lookup returns CDR1 SGHTA and CDR2 FQGTGA. CDR3 sequence: CASSLGGFSGELQYF. DNA for the CDR3: TGTGCCAGCAGCTTAGGGGGCTTTAGCGGGGAGCTTCAGTACTTC.

This chain connects TRBV5-1 to TRBJ2-1; TRBD2 aligns across 10 bases. The CDR3 is 15 residues long. CDR1 and CDR2 from the germline V gene are SGHRS and YFSETQ. Losses at the gene ends were 4 bases for V and 8 bases for J; bases not matched to a gene: 9. The chain's CDR3 is CASSMSGRAQDEQFF. Here the CDR3 DNA reads TGCGCCAGCAGCATGAGCGGGAGGGCCCAGGATGAGCAGTTCTTC. Complete variable domain (other parts from reference TRBV5-1 and TRBJ2-1): KAGVTQTPRYLIKTRGQQVTLSCSPISGHRSVSWYQQTPGQGLQFLFEYFSETQRNKGNFPGRFSGRQFSNSRSEMNVSTLELGDSALYLCASSMSGRAQDEQFFGPGTRLTVL.

The gene calls are TRBV9 and TRBJ2-3; a weak D match, TRBD2 (6 bases). The CDR3 has 17 residues. Per the germline V gene, CDR1 is SGDLS and CDR2 is YYNGEE. V was pared by 0 bases and J by 0 bases, with 14 bases between. CDR3 in DNA: TGTGCCAGCAGCGTAGGCCCTTGGAGGGGTAGCACAGATACGCAGTATTTT. Translation: CASSVGPWRGSTDTQYF. Full variable domain (remainder filled in from reference TRBV9 and TRBJ2-3): DSGVTQTPKHLITATGQRVTLRCSPRSGDLSVYWYQQSLDQGLQFLIQYYNGEERAKGNILERFSAQQFPDLHSELNLSSLELGDSALYFCASSVGPWRGSTDTQYFGPGTRLTVL.

The chain combines TRBV19 with TRBJ1-1; no clear D. The CDR3 has 14 residues. Germline values: CDR1 LNHDA, CDR2 SQIVND (reference sequence). The germline V and J ends were trimmed by 3 bases and 5 bases, with 13 bases remaining between them. For the CDR3, the DNA is TGTGCCAGTAGTATGGGTGGCGCGGGGACTGAAGCTTTCTTT. The encoded protein is CASSMGGAGTEAFF. The complete variable domain, with remaining parts taken from reference TRBV19 and TRBJ1-1, reads DGGITQSPKYLFRKEGQNVTLSCEQNLNHDAMYWYRQDPGQGLRLIYYSQIVNDFQKGDIAEGYSVSREKKESFPLTVTSAQKNPTAFYLCASSMGGAGTEAFFGQGTRLTVV.

The CDR3 protein is CATSTLAGGPVDTQYF. In DNA form, the CDR3 reads TGTGCCACCAGCACGTTAGCGGGAGGGCCGGTCGATACGCAGTATTTT. This chain joins TRBV15 and TRBJ2-3; 11 nucleotides line up with TRBD2. There are 16 residues in the CDR3. V was clipped by 4 bases and J by 6 bases; unmatched bases: 9. Germline V CDR1 and CDR2: LNHNV, YYDKDF (reference sequence).

CDR3 sequence reads: CASSLEDRVFDTQYF. Written as DNA, the CDR3 is TGTGCCAGCAGCTTGGAGGACAGGGTGTTTGATACGCAGTATTTT. This chain links TRBV5-4 with TRBJ2-3; 8 bases line up with TRBD1. The CDR3 is 15 residues long. Germline assignment: CDR1 SGHNT and CDR2 YYREEE (reference sequence). V was clipped by 0 bases and J by 6 bases; unmatched bases: 6.

The genes are TRBV27 and TRBJ1-1, with D perhaps TRBD1 (5 bases). The germline V and J ends were trimmed by 2 bases and 1 base, with 17 bases remaining between them. CDR1 and CDR2 from the germline V gene are MNHEY and SMNVEV (reference sequence). The CDR3 runs 17 residues. The CDR3 loop is CASSLRITQTGNTEAFF. In nucleotides, the CDR3 is TGTGCCAGCAGTTTAAGGATCACCCAAACAGGGAACACTGAAGCTTTCTTT.

The V and J genes are TRBV7-9 and TRBJ1-2; TRBD1 aligns across 7 bases. J was trimmed by 5 bases and V by 4 bases; bases with no gene match: 4. This CDR3 is 13 amino acids long. Germline loops: CDR1 SEHNR, CDR2 FQNEAQ (reference sequence). DNA of the CDR3: TGTGCCAGCAGCTCAGGGACAGTGTATGGCTACACCTTC. It encodes CASSSGTVYGYTF.

This chain links TRBV9 with TRBJ2-1; 10 nucleotides align to TRBD2. The CDR3 length is 14 residues. Per germline, CDR1 SGDLS and CDR2 YYNGEE. After removal of 4 bases from V and 10 bases from J, the junction contained 8 bases not matched to a gene. In DNA form, the CDR3 reads TGTGCCAGCAGCTATAGCGGGAGGAAGGAGGAGCAGTTCTTC. Protein: CASSYSGRKEEQFF. Full variable domain (remainder filled in from reference TRBV9 and TRBJ2-1): DSGVTQTPKHLITATGQRVTLRCSPRSGDLSVYWYQQSLDQGLQFLIQYYNGEERAKGNILERFSAQQFPDLHSELNLSSLELGDSALYFCASSYSGRKEEQFFGPGTRLTVL.

This chain uses TRBV5-1 with TRBJ2-1, with TRBD1 matching over 7 bases. The CDR3 covers 14 residues. Trimming cost V 10 bases and J 2 bases; bases outside gene matches: 9. CDR1 is SGHRS, CDR2 YFSETQ, per germline. CDR3 nucleotides: TGCGCCTCCCGCGGGCAGGGGGCCTACAATGAGCAGTTCTTC. Its translation is CASRGQGAYNEQFF.

The chain carries TRBV7-9 and TRBJ2-2, with TRBD1 as a possible D gene (5 bases). Germline CDR1 reads SEHNR; CDR2 reads FQNEAQ (reference sequence). V gave up 2 bases and J gave up 5 bases, with 9 bases separating them. The CDR3 extends over 14 amino acids. CDR3 nucleotide sequence: TGTGCCAGCAGCTTAAGCAGGGTTACCGGGGAGCTGTTTTTT. Protein product: CASSLSRVTGELFF.

This rearrangement joins TRBV7-9 to TRBJ2-7, with 11 bases that match TRBD1. This CDR3 region has 14 residues. Trimming at V came to 5 bases and at J to 3 bases, leaving 3 bases not matched to a gene. Germline V CDR1 and CDR2: SEHNR, FQNEAQ (reference sequence). The CDR3 coding sequence is TGTGCCAGCAGCCCCGGGACAGGGGGCTACGAGCAGTACTTC. Protein sequence: CASSPGTGGYEQYF.

This clone was observed a single time. The chain links TRBV7-9 to TRBJ2-7, with 9 positions matching TRBD2. Germline values: CDR1 SEHNR, CDR2 FQNEAQ (reference sequence). V lost 6 bases, J lost 2 bases, and 14 bases stayed unmatched. The CDR3 extends over 17 amino acids. The CDR3 protein is CASSHPRREGLPYEQYF. Here the CDR3 DNA reads TGTGCCAGCAGTCATCCTAGGCGGGAGGGCCTTCCCTACGAGCAGTACTTC.

The gene calls are TRBV19 and TRBJ2-3; D gene uncertain. CDR1 and CDR2 (germline): LNHDA, SQIVND (reference sequence). Deletions cut 5 bases from V and 0 bases from J, with 9 bases between. The CDR3 is 14 residues long. The DNA for the CDR3 is TGTGCCAGTAGTCCGAGCCTCAGCACAGATACGCAGTATTTT. This encodes CASSPSLSTDTQYF. The complete variable domain, with remaining parts taken from reference TRBV19 and TRBJ2-3, reads DGGITQSPKYLFRKEGQNVTLSCEQNLNHDAMYWYRQDPGQGLRLIYYSQIVNDFQKGDIAEGYSVSREKKESFPLTVTSAQKNPTAFYLCASSPSLSTDTQYFGPGTRLTVL.

The rearrangement links TRBV7-9 to TRBJ2-7; D perhaps matches TRBD2 (5 bases). The V end was cut by 4 bases, the J end by 3 bases, with 16 bases between. The germline CDR1 and CDR2 sequences are SEHNR and FQNEAQ (reference sequence). The CDR3 is 15 amino acids. The CDR3 coding sequence is TGTGCCAGCAGCTCCGGCCGGGGTCCGTACTACGAGCAGTACTTC. This gives the protein CASSSGRGPYYEQYF. Using reference TRBV7-9 and TRBJ2-7 for the parts outside the CDR3, the full variable domain is DTGVSQNPRHKITKRGQNVTFRCDPISEHNRLYWYRQTLGQGPEFLTYFQNEAQLEKSRLLSDRFSAERPKGSFSTLEIQRTEQGDSAMYLCASSSGRGPYYEQYFGPGTRLTVT.

This chain joins TRBV27 and TRBJ1-3; D gene ambiguous. Germline V CDR1 and CDR2: MNHEY, SMNVEV (reference sequence). V shed 0 bases and J shed 1 base, with 7 bases lying between them. The CDR3 spans 15 residues. CDR3 protein: CASSLSRESGNTIYF. CDR3 DNA: TGTGCCAGCAGTTTATCGAGAGAATCTGGAAACACCATATATTTT.

The chain has TRBV18 and TRBJ2-1; D is uncertain. The CDR3 contains 17 residues. Germline V lookup: CDR1 KGHSH, CDR2 LQKENI. Trimming removed 2 bases at V and 4 bases at J, with 18 bases between. The CDR3 coding sequence is TGTGCCAGCTCACCAAGTCTGGGCAATGTTCCTTACAATGAGCAGTTCTTC. This encodes CASSPSLGNVPYNEQFF.

J is TRBJ1-4 and V is TRBV6-6; D is unresolved. V lost 0 bases, J lost 8 bases, and 16 bases lay in between. The CDR3 spans 16 residues. Germline assignment: CDR1 MNHNY and CDR2 SVGAGI (reference sequence). The CDR3 region is CASSYSKGRLGEKLFF. As DNA, the CDR3 is TGTGCCAGCAGTTACTCGAAAGGCAGGTTAGGAGAAAAACTGTTTTTT.